These 23 T cell receptor beta chains were sequenced from one sample in a study of T cells in Graves' hyperthyroidism and ophthalmopathy. Template material for amplifying TCR beta CDR3 regions consisted of RNA transcripts. RT-PCR in the first round (using the HTBI primer set) targeted the TCR CDR3. Each CDR3 protein is one row after TCRdb ran MiXCR on the multiplex PCR reads. The sample records fewer than 400,000 distinct CDR3 sequences, approximately 14% being singletons. The sequencing input was blood. The receptor source for this set is a young woman with Graves' hyperthyroidism that later progressed to Graves' ophthalmopathy.

This clonotype was counted a few times. The J gene is TRBJ2-7, the V gene TRBV6-2 or TRBV6-3, with 10 nucleotides matching TRBD1. Germline assignment: CDR1 MNHEY and CDR2 SVGEGT. The CDR3 runs to 17 residues. V dropped 2 bases and J dropped 4; count of bases not matched to a gene: 11. CDR3 protein: CASSYPPAGQGIYEQYF. Written as DNA, the CDR3 is TGTGCCAGCAGTTACCCCCCGGCGGGACAGGGGATATACGAGCAGTACTTC.

This clonotype was observed many times. The chain links TRBV20-1 to TRBJ2-7, with 7 bases matching TRBD2. This CDR3 spans 15 amino acids. Germline assignment: CDR1 DFQATT and CDR2 SNEGSKA (reference sequence). J gave up 2 bases and V 3 bases, and 10 bases lay outside the gene matches. This CDR3 is CSASPVSSGPYEQYF. CDR3 coding DNA: TGCAGTGCTAGTCCGGTTTCTAGCGGACCCTACGAGCAGTACTTC.

This clonotype was counted at least ten times. The chain uses TRBV6-5 and TRBJ2-5; unclear D gene. The ends were cut back, 0 bases at V and 2 bases at J, with 16 bases in the middle. There are 17 residues in the CDR3. Germline V gives CDR1 MNHEY, CDR2 SVGAGI. The CDR3 is CASSYSSLTWVQETQYF. The CDR3 coding sequence is TGTGCCAGCAGTTACTCAAGTCTCACCTGGGTACAAGAGACCCAGTACTTC.

Many counts were recorded for this clonotype. This chain links TRBV30 with TRBJ1-5; D not certain. The CDR3 runs 12 residues. V gave up 3 bases and J gave up 7 bases, with 10 bases separating them. Germline loops: CDR1 GTSNPN, CDR2 SVGIG (reference sequence). This chain's CDR3 is CAWRESGQPQHF. The CDR3 coding sequence is TGTGCCTGGAGGGAGTCAGGACAGCCCCAGCATTTT. The full variable domain, its missing parts supplied by reference TRBV30 and TRBJ1-5, is SQTIHQWPATLVQPVGSPLSLECTVEGTSNPNLYWYRQAAGRGLQLLFYSVGIGQISSEVPQNLSASRPQDRQFILSSKKLLLSDSGFYLCAWRESGQPQHFGDGTRLSIL.

Concerning this clonotype itself: A much larger clone differs by one base, so this may be a read error. J is TRBJ2-5 and V is TRBV20-1; the D is unclear. With 4 bases removed from V and 6 bases from J, the gap between germline ends came to 15 bases. The V gene's germline CDR1 is DFQATT and CDR2 SNEGSKA (reference sequence). The CDR3 is 13 residues long. CDR3 sequence: CSATASTTQTQYF. The CDR3 nucleotides are TGCAGTGCTACCGCCAGCACGACCCAGACCCAGTACTTC.

This clonotype was recorded many times. V gene TRBV20-1 combines with J gene TRBJ2-7; D ambiguous. The CDR3 totals 13 residues. The V end lost 3 bases, the J end lost 6 bases, and 15 bases lay between the germline ends. Germline V gene lookup returns CDR1 DFQATT and CDR2 SNEGSKA (reference sequence). The CDR3 sequence is CSASSSTSSEQYF. CDR3 DNA: TGCAGTGCTAGCTCCAGCACCTCTAGCGAGCAGTACTTC.

In this sample, this clonotype turned up many times. The chain links TRBV11-2 to TRBJ2-4, with TRBD2 as a possible D gene (5 bases). Germline V CDR1 and CDR2: SGHAT, FQNNGV. V was pared by 5 bases and J by 1 base, with 9 bases between. The CDR3 spans 14 residues. CDR3 DNA sequence: TGTGCCAGCAGCCCCGGCGGGGCCAAAAACATTCAGTACTTC. Protein: CASSPGGAKNIQYF. Combining the CDR3 with reference TRBV11-2 and TRBJ2-4 gives the whole variable domain EAGVAQSPRYKIIEKRQSVAFWCNPISGHATLYWYQQILGQGPKLLIQFQNNGVVDDSQLPKDRFSAERLKGVDSTLKIQPAKLEDSAVYLCASSPGGAKNIQYFGAGTRLSVL.

This clonotype has only a few counts. The J gene is TRBJ2-1, the V gene TRBV6-1; D gene unclear. Trimming cost V 8 bases and J 0 bases, with 11 bases left between them. The germline V gene encodes CDR1 MNHNS and CDR2 SASEGT. The CDR3 has 14 amino acids. CDR3: CASFLESSYNEQFF. The CDR3 DNA reads TGTGCCAGCTTTCTCGAGAGCTCCTACAATGAGCAGTTCTTC.

This clonotype was seen once. The chain links TRBV19 to TRBJ2-1; D ambiguous. Trimming shortened V by 5 bases and J by 4 bases, and 15 bases separated the two germline ends. CDR3 size: 15 residues. CDR1 LNHDA and CDR2 SQIVND come from the germline V gene (reference sequence). This chain's CDR3 is CASSPLETHYNEQFF. CDR3 nucleotides: TGTGCCAGTAGTCCTCTCGAGACACATTACAATGAGCAGTTCTTC.

This clonotype was counted only a few times. The V gene is TRBV18, the J gene TRBJ2-3, with 7 positions matching TRBD2. This CDR3 region has 18 residues. V shed 3 bases and J 2 bases; nucleotides not matched to a gene: 14. Germline assignment: CDR1 KGHSH and CDR2 LQKENI. In DNA form, the CDR3 reads TGTGCCAGCTCACCGGTTCGAGCGGGGCCGCGTAACACAGATACGCAGTATTTT. Translating gives CASSPVRAGPRNTDTQYF.

This clonotype was picked up many times. The chain carries TRBV27 and TRBJ2-7, with TRBD2 matching 9 bases. Germline V lookup: CDR1 MNHEY, CDR2 SMNVEV (reference sequence). The CDR3 spans 13 residues. The V gene end was trimmed by 6 bases and the J gene end by 4 bases; junction bases not matched to a gene: 4. The chain's CDR3 is CASSPTSGYEQYF. CDR3 nucleotides: TGTGCCAGCAGCCCGACTAGCGGTTACGAGCAGTACTTC.

Concerning this clonotype itself: A single base separates this from a much larger clone, so it may be a read error. The chain carries TRBV11-2 and TRBJ2-1; 9 bases match TRBD2. CDR1 SGHAT and CDR2 FQNNGV come from the germline V gene. This CDR3 has 17 residues. The CDR3 here is CASSSGSGLAGFDEQLF. The CDR3 DNA is TGTGCCAGCAGTTCTGGGTCAGGGCTAGCGGGATTCGATGAGCAGCTCTTC.

This clonotype turned up a few times. V usage is TRBV9 and J usage is TRBJ2-3; a possible D gene is TRBD2 (6 bases). Trimming left V 2 bases short and J 4 bases short, with 14 bases between. Germline V gives CDR1 SGDLS, CDR2 YYNGEE. This CDR3 region has 15 residues. DNA of the CDR3: TGTGCCAGCAGCGTTTCCGGGAGAGGGGCAGATACGCAGTATTTT. Its translation: CASSVSGRGADTQYF.

This clonotype was counted many times. The gene calls are TRBV27 and TRBJ2-7; no reliable D call. This CDR3 region has 14 residues. V lost 2 bases and J lost 1, with 9 bases in between. Germline V gene data show CDR1 as MNHEY and CDR2 as SMNVEV (reference sequence). The CDR3 DNA reads as TGTGCCAGCAGTTTAGGGATTCCATCCTACGAGCAGTACTTC. It specifies CASSLGIPSYEQYF.

This clonotype has a handful of counts. CDR3: CSAIEGGRDTGELFF. Written as DNA, the CDR3 is TGCAGTGCCATAGAGGGGGGGCGTGACACCGGGGAGCTGTTTTTT. The gene calls are TRBV20-1 and TRBJ2-2; D is possibly TRBD2 (7 bases). Germline lookup yields CDR1 DFQATT and CDR2 SNEGSKA (reference sequence). Trimming took 6 bases from V and 3 from J, leaving 17 bases between them. The CDR3 length is 15 residues.

This clonotype was found a few times. The chain combines TRBV5-6 with TRBJ2-1; 8 nucleotides align to TRBD1. The CDR3 consists of 17 residues. Germline V lookup: CDR1 SGHDT, CDR2 YYEEEE. The J segment lost 0 bases and the V segment lost 0 bases, leaving 5 bases of the junction unmatched. The CDR3 DNA is TGTGCCAGCAGCTTGGCCCAGGGGGCCATCTCCTACAATGAGCAGTTCTTC. Encoded protein: CASSLAQGAISYNEQFF.

This clonotype was recorded at least ten times. This chain links TRBV7-2 with TRBJ1-1; D uncertain. This CDR3 has 14 amino acids. Germline V gene sequence: CDR1 SGHTA, CDR2 FQGNSA. Trimming removed 5 bases from V and 1 base from J, with 11 bases in between. CDR3 in DNA: TGTGCCAGCAGCCCAGGACCAGGGAACACTGAAGCTTTCTTT. Translated, it gives CASSPGPGNTEAFF.

This clonotype was seen repeatedly, ten times or more. Germline and junction disagree at one end, which may indicate a read error. The J gene is TRBJ2-1, the V gene TRBV5-1; 10 positions agree with TRBD1. The CDR3 length is 16 residues. Germline assignment: CDR1 SGHRS and CDR2 YFSETQ. DNA for the CDR3: TGTGCCAGCAGTTTAGTGGGGACAGGGGTCTACAATGAGCAGTTCTTC. Translating it yields CASSLVGTGVYNEQFF.

The chain has TRBV20-1 and TRBJ2-4, with 14 bases fitting TRBD2. This CDR3 region has 22 residues. V gave up 3 bases and J gave up 2 bases; unmatched junction bases: 21. CDR1 DFQATT and CDR2 SNEGSKA come from the germline V gene (reference sequence). CDR3 residues: CSASGDYSGTSGSFSPKNIQYF. The CDR3 DNA reads TGCAGTGCTAGCGGGGACTACTCCGGGACTAGCGGGAGTTTCAGCCCCAAAAACATTCAGTACTTC.

Comments on this clonotype: A single base separates this from a much larger clone, so it may be a read error. The rearrangement joins TRBV20-1 to TRBJ1-1; the match to TRBD1 covers 7 bases. The CDR3 is 12 residues long. V gave up 5 bases and J gave up 7 bases; unmatched junction bases: 7. From germline, CDR1 is DFQATT and CDR2 SNEGSKA (reference sequence). The CDR3 spells CSAGAGDSEAFF. The CDR3 DNA is TGCAGTGCTGGAGCCGGGGACAGTGAAGCTTTCTTT.

This clonotype was detected ten times or more. The chain recombines TRBV5-1 with TRBJ1-4, with no clear D. From germline, CDR1 is SGHRS and CDR2 YFSETQ. The CDR3 has 15 residues. V lost 4 bases to trimming and J lost 5 bases, with 15 bases between them. The CDR3: CASSLDRAMNEKLFF. The CDR3 nucleotides are TGCGCCAGCAGCCTGGATCGGGCCATGAATGAAAAACTGTTTTTT.

This clonotype was seen once. The chain joins TRBV4-1 to TRBJ2-2; no clear D gene. This CDR3 region has 16 residues. Germline V gene sequence: CDR1 MGHRA, CDR2 YSYEKL. V lost 2 bases and J lost 5, with 15 bases in between. As DNA, the CDR3 is TGCGCCAGCAGCCAATTGATCGCCCTGGGGACCGGGGAGCTGTTTTTT. Protein sequence: CASSQLIALGTGELFF.

This clonotype has more than one count but fewer than ten. V gene TRBV5-6 combines with J gene TRBJ1-2; possible D gene TRBD1, 5 bases. The CDR3 has 15 residues. Germline CDR1 and CDR2: SGHDT and YYEEEE. Trimming removed 1 base at V and 4 bases at J, with 14 bases between. CDR3 DNA sequence: TGTGCCAGCAGCTTGTCCCACAGGACCTCCTATGGCTACACCTTC. Its protein product is CASSLSHRTSYGYTF.